A selection of T cell receptor beta chains follows, all from one sample in a study of blood T cell repertoires in COVID-19. Clones were sequenced by immunoSEQ multiplex PCR, and TCRdb holds only the in-frame ones, with some missing. This sample has 250,000 or so clones; about nine tenths occur once, and the top ten carry 0.94%. Sequencing was done on a sample of peripheral blood. These receptors originate from a woman aged 40 to 50 who had recovered from COVID-19. Both conserved end residues are part of each CDR3. The order of the fields is clone size, D gene, J gene, V gene, CDR3 length, CDR3 protein, CDR3 DNA. D genes are given only for firm matches. Some rows have no size entry. The others give once, few or many, or a class for an expanded clone.

>-|-|TRBJ2-1|TRBV4-2|14
CASSQTGLAGEQFF
TGTGCCAGCAGCCAGACAGGGCTAGCGGGTGAGCAGTTCTTC
>-|TRBD1|TRBJ2-7|TRBV6-1|14
CASSEAQGPYEQYF
TGTGCCAGCAGTGAAGCACAGGGGCCCTACGAGCAGTACTTC
>-|TRBD1|TRBJ2-5|TRBV30|16
CAWSVAGTGGWETQYF
TGTGCCTGGAGTGTTGCCGGGACAGGGGGCTGGGAGACCCAGTACTTC
>medium-sized|TRBD1|TRBJ1-4|TRBV27|14
CASSLGQGAEKLFF
TGTGCCAGCAGTTTGGGACAGGGGGCCGAAAAACTGTTTTTT
>-|-|TRBJ2-3|TRBV19|13
CASSILDGGTQYF
TGTGCCAGTAGTATCCTGGACGGGGGTACGCAGTATTTT
>-|-|TRBJ2-7|TRBV6-5|14
CASAREGRDYEQYF
TGTGCCAGCGCCAGAGAGGGCCGGGACTACGAGCAGTACTTC
>-|-|TRBJ1-2|TRBV29-1|15
CSVQGTSLDNYGYTF
TGCAGCGTTCAGGGGACAAGTTTAGATAACTATGGCTACACCTTC
>-|TRBD1|TRBJ1-2|TRBV18|14
CASSPGTGGDGYTF
TGTGCCAGCTCACCCGGGACAGGGGGCGATGGCTACACCTTC
>-|-|TRBJ1-1|TRBV2|13
CASSESGFAEAFF
TGTGCCAGCAGTGAATCAGGATTCGCTGAAGCTTTCTTT
>-|-|TRBJ2-5|TRBV3-1/TRBV3-2|16
CASRPRTAAARETQYF
TGTGCCAGCAGGCCAAGAACAGCGGCAGCTAGAGAGACCCAGTACTTC
>-|-|TRBJ2-5|TRBV9|14
CASSANPGAETQYF
TGTGCCAGCAGCGCGAATCCGGGAGCAGAGACCCAGTACTTC
>-|-|TRBJ2-7|TRBV6-5|15
CASRPVRDSTYEQYF
TGTGCCAGCAGACCCGTCCGCGACAGCACCTACGAGCAGTACTTC
>-|-|TRBJ1-5|TRBV11-2|13
CASSGSRDQPQHF
TGTGCCAGCAGCGGGTCTCGGGATCAGCCCCAGCATTTT
>-|-|TRBJ1-2|TRBV12-3/TRBV12-4|12
CASSSGGFGYTF
TGTGCCAGCAGTAGCGGGGGGTTTGGCTACACCTTC
>-|TRBD2|TRBJ2-1|TRBV3-1/TRBV3-2|18
CASSQVRLAALGGNEQFF
TGTGCCAGCAGCCAAGTCCGCCTAGCGGCCCTTGGTGGCAATGAGCAGTTCTTC
>-|-|TRBJ1-4|TRBV14|16
CASSQSGGATNEKLFF
TGTGCCAGCAGCCAGAGTGGAGGGGCAACTAATGAAAAACTGTTTTTT
>-|-|TRBJ2-6|TRBV7-9|18
CASSLADSVLSGANVLTF
TGTGCCAGCAGCTTAGCCGACAGTGTCCTCTCTGGGGCCAACGTCCTGACTTTC
>-|-|TRBJ1-2|TRBV19|14
CASSIGGVLYGYTF
TGTGCCAGTAGTATAGGAGGCGTACTCTATGGCTACACCTTC
>-|-|TRBJ1-3|TRBV21-1|18
CASSTKGGQGNSGNTIYF
TGTGCCAGCAGCACCAAGGGGGGGCAGGGGAACTCTGGAAACACCATATATTTT
>-|TRBD2|TRBJ2-1|TRBV19|17
CASSIEGTSGRPNEQFF
TGTGCCAGTAGTATAGAGGGTACTAGCGGGAGACCCAATGAGCAGTTCTTC
>-|-|TRBJ2-1|TRBV20-1|10
CSAQYNEQFF
TGCAGTGCTCAATACAATGAGCAGTTCTTC
>-|TRBD1|TRBJ1-2|TRBV6-5|14
CASSRDRGPYGYTF
TGTGCCAGCAGTCGGGACAGGGGGCCCTATGGCTACACCTTC
>-|-|TRBJ2-5|TRBV6-4|13
CASSDGAEETQYF
TGTGCCAGCAGTGATGGGGCGGAAGAGACCCAGTACTTC
>-|TRBD1|TRBJ2-7|TRBV5-1|14
CASTPPGQGYEQYF
TGCGCCAGCACCCCCCCGGGACAGGGCTACGAGCAGTACTTC
>-|TRBD1|TRBJ1-5|TRBV27|15
CASSPGQGINQPQHF
TGTGCCAGCAGTCCGGGACAGGGGATTAATCAGCCCCAGCATTTT
>-|-|TRBJ2-3|TRBV7-3|15
CASSITPGSTDTQYF
TGTGCCAGCAGCATAACTCCCGGGTCCACAGATACGCAGTATTTT
>-|TRBD1|TRBJ2-3|TRBV5-1|18
CASSSQRVLTGGTDTQYF
TGCGCCAGCAGCTCCCAAAGGGTTCTGACAGGGGGCACAGATACGCAGTATTTT
>-|TRBD1|TRBJ1-2|TRBV19|13
CASSRQGYYGYTF
TGTGCCAGTAGCAGACAGGGTTACTATGGCTACACCTTC
>-|TRBD2|TRBJ2-7|TRBV5-4|15
CASSPGLAEPSVWYF
TGTGCCAGCAGCCCCGGACTAGCGGAACCCAGTGTGTGGTACTTC
>few|-|TRBJ2-7|TRBV7-3|14
CASSLTAGLSEQYF
TGTGCCAGCAGCTTAACAGCGGGCCTTAGCGAGCAGTACTTC
>few|TRBD2|TRBJ2-1|TRBV10-3|16
CAISEEGSGRSNEQFF
TGTGCCATCAGTGAGGAGGGCAGCGGGAGGAGCAATGAGCAGTTCTTC
>-|TRBD2|TRBJ2-7|TRBV28|15
CASSLQTSGFYEQYF
TGTGCCAGCAGTCTCCAGACTAGCGGGTTCTACGAGCAGTACTTC
>-|TRBD1|TRBJ1-1|TRBV7-2|15
CASSPHGQASAEAFF
TGTGCCAGCAGCCCTCATGGACAGGCAAGTGCTGAAGCTTTCTTT
>-|TRBD1|TRBJ2-3|TRBV5-3|16
CARSPPGQGRADTQYF
TGTGCCAGAAGCCCACCCGGACAGGGGAGAGCAGATACGCAGTATTTT
>-|TRBD1|TRBJ2-1|TRBV28|15
CASRTQGQVYNEQFF
TGTGCCAGCAGAACACAGGGGCAGGTTTACAATGAGCAGTTCTTC
>-|-|TRBJ2-5|TRBV11-2|15
CASSQGDLAAETQYF
TGTGCCAGCAGCCAAGGGGACTTGGCGGCCGAGACCCAGTACTTC
>-|-|TRBJ2-3|TRBV7-3|14
CASSQTGGADTQYF
TGTGCCAGCAGCCAAACAGGGGGGGCAGATACGCAGTATTTT
>once|-|TRBJ2-3|TRBV10-3|15
CAISDGRSSTDTQYF
TGTGCCATCAGTGATGGGAGATCTAGCACAGATACGCAGTATTTT
>-|-|TRBJ2-1|TRBV11-2|15
CASSLGQTLYNEQFF
TGTGCCAGCAGCTTGGGGCAGACGCTCTACAATGAGCAGTTCTTC
>-|-|TRBJ2-7|TRBV2|15
CASREPGLGTYEQYF
TGTGCCAGCAGAGAACCGGGACTGGGAACCTACGAGCAGTACTTC
>-|TRBD2|TRBJ2-1|TRBV24-1|16
CATSDPGTRSTNEQFF
TGTGCCACCAGTGATCCCGGGACTAGGTCTACCAATGAGCAGTTCTTC
>-|-|TRBJ2-7|TRBV5-1|13
CASSLGRGNEQYF
TGCGCCAGCAGCTTGGGTAGGGGAAACGAGCAGTACTTC
>-|-|TRBJ1-5|TRBV21-1|19
CASSKLAARPKYSNQPQHF
TGTGCCAGCAGCAAACTGGCGGCCAGACCGAAGTATAGCAATCAGCCCCAGCATTTT
>-|TRBD2|TRBJ2-1|TRBV27|14
CASSWSGRANEQFF
TGTGCCAGCAGTTGGAGCGGGAGGGCCAATGAGCAGTTCTTC
>-|-|TRBJ2-1|TRBV6-1|17
CASSERVGGGRLNEQFF
TGTGCCAGCAGTGAAAGGGTCGGGGGAGGTAGACTCAATGAGCAGTTCTTC
>once|-|TRBJ2-7|TRBV11-1|15
CASSAQRTLSYEQYF
TGTGCCAGCAGCGCCCAGCGGACCCTCTCCTACGAGCAGTACTTC
>-|-|TRBJ2-3|TRBV18|13
CASSPFRADTQYF
TGTGCCAGCTCACCATTTCGGGCAGATACGCAGTATTTT
>-|TRBD1|TRBJ1-2|TRBV7-8|17
CASSLQMAGTGRDGYTF
TGTGCCAGCAGCTTGCAGATGGCCGGGACAGGGAGGGATGGCTACACCTTC
>few|TRBD1|TRBJ2-1|TRBV9|15
CASSVGQGAYNEQFF
TGTGCCAGCAGCGTAGGACAGGGCGCCTACAATGAGCAGTTCTTC
>once|-|TRBJ2-5|TRBV20-1|13
CSASRPPGETQYF
TGCAGTGCTAGTCGTCCTCCCGGGGAGACCCAGTACTTC
>-|-|TRBJ1-5|TRBV10-3|15
CAISEDRLSNQPQHF
TGTGCCATCAGTGAGGACAGACTTAGCAATCAGCCCCAGCATTTT
>few|TRBD1|TRBJ1-5|TRBV28|15
CASSWGQESNQPQHF
TGTGCCAGCAGTTGGGGACAGGAATCCAATCAGCCCCAGCATTTT
>-|TRBD1|TRBJ1-2|TRBV29-1|13
CSVDPTGGYGYTF
TGCAGCGTTGACCCAACAGGGGGTTATGGCTACACCTTC